The sequence of this T cell receptor (beta chain) was determined in a study of CD8+ T cells in alopecia areata. On this clone itself: Because the CDR3's place on the DNA is in doubt, the DNA is left out and the CDR3 is given as listed by TCRdb.

Treatment meaning: oral pan-JAK inhibitor, 5-10 mg twice daily. Germline values: CDR1 SEHNR, CDR2 FQNEAQ (reference sequence). The CDR3 adds up to 13 amino acids, both ends counted. In each case, RNA was isolated and then reverse transcribed into cDNA as the sequencing template. Clones were read by immunoSEQ multiplex PCR, and TCRdb kept only the in-frame ones, dropping some. The sample holds some 220,000 clones, around three fifths seen once. V usage is TRBV7-9 and J usage is TRBJ2-3; no DNA check was done on the table's D call, TRBD2. This sequence was found in a human donor with alopecia areata. The material sequenced was CD4+ T cells sorted from blood, taken at week 4, from a patient treated with tofacitinib. This CDR3 is CASSSSSGDTQYF.